Shown below are 25 T cell receptor beta chains from a single sample sequenced in a study of T cells in Graves' hyperthyroidism and ophthalmopathy. What was amplified from RNA transcripts were TCR beta CDR3 regions. Carried out on the TCR CDR3, a first-round RT-PCR used the HTBI primer set. TCRdb independently ran MiXCR on the multiplex PCR reads; one entry per CDR3 protein. The sample carries about 590,000 distinct CDR3 sequences, 14% recorded once. Sequenced material: blood. The receptors derive from a woman aged 18 to 35 with Graves' ophthalmopathy.

This chain connects TRBV20-1 to TRBJ2-5, with TRBD2 matching over 13 bases. V was pared by 5 bases and J by 5 bases, with 14 bases of the junction left unmatched. CDR3 length: 17 residues. Germline V gene lookup returns CDR1 DFQATT and CDR2 SNEGSKA (reference sequence). CDR3 region: CSAFGPTSGRIVETQYF. The DNA for the CDR3 is TGCAGTGCTTTTGGGCCGACTAGCGGGAGGATTGTGGAGACCCAGTACTTC.

As regards this clonotype: A clone one base away is much larger, so this may be a read error. This chain joins TRBV7-9 and TRBJ2-1; either TRBD1 or TRBD2 may supply D (6 bases each). This CDR3 contains 13 residues. The germline V gene has CDR1 SEHNR and CDR2 FQNEAQ (reference sequence). With 5 bases removed from V and 10 bases from J, the gap between germline ends came to 15 bases. The CDR3 DNA reads as TGTGCCAGCAGCGAACGAGGGGGGACAGAGCAGTTCTTC. It is translated as CASSERGGTEQFF.

This clonotype was counted at least ten times. The chain recombines TRBV2 with TRBJ2-2; tentative D call: TRBD2 (6 bases). Per germline, CDR1 SNHLY and CDR2 FYNNEI. This CDR3 is built from 15 residues. With 4 bases removed from V and 6 bases from J, the gap between germline ends came to 15 bases. The CDR3 here is CASSVLAEAPGELFF. For the CDR3, the DNA is TGTGCCAGCAGTGTTTTAGCGGAGGCCCCCGGGGAGCTGTTTTTT. The variable domain in full, completed from reference TRBV2 and TRBJ2-2, reads EPEVTQTPSHQVTQMGQEVILRCVPISNHLYFYWYRQILGQKVEFLVSFYNNEISEKSEIFDDQFSVERPDGSNFTLKIRSTKLEDSAMYFCASSVLAEAPGELFFGEGSRLTVL.

This clonotype was seen at least ten times. This chain connects TRBV7-8 to TRBJ2-3, with TRBD2 matching over 9 bases. J gave up 6 bases and V 5 bases, and 9 bases lay outside the gene matches. Germline values: CDR1 SGHVS, CDR2 FQNEAQ. This CDR3 region has 15 residues. This chain's CDR3 is CASSVTSGLWDTQYF. The CDR3 DNA follows: TGTGCCAGCAGCGTAACTAGCGGGCTATGGGATACGCAGTATTTT.

The table lists this clonotype with many counts. J is TRBJ2-7 and V is TRBV6-1; 10 bases match TRBD2. This CDR3 is 13 amino acids long. Germline CDR1 reads MNHNS; CDR2 reads SASEGT. The junction had 7 bases not matched to a gene; V was cut back by 10 bases and J by 4 bases. The chain's CDR3 is CATNPGLAYEQYF. The CDR3, as DNA: TGTGCCACCAATCCGGGACTAGCGTACGAGCAGTACTTC.

This clonotype showed up just a few times. The chain has TRBV6-5 and TRBJ1-6; D is perhaps TRBD1 (5 bases). Trimming removed 2 bases at V and 14 bases at J, with 10 bases between. In germline, CDR1 is MNHEY, CDR2 SVGAGI. CDR3 length equals 12 residues. For the CDR3, the DNA is TGTGCCAGCAGTTACCAGGGTTTCACCCTCCACTTT. Translating gives CASSYQGFTLHF.

This clonotype was detected ten times or more. This chain links TRBV28 with TRBJ1-1; D remains unclear. This CDR3 is built from 15 residues. The germline CDR1 and CDR2 sequences are MDHEN and SYDVKM. V lost 6 bases, J lost 3 bases, and 17 bases lay in between. CDR3 DNA sequence: TGTGCCAGCAGCCCTTCAGATTATCGGGACACTGAAGCTTTCTTT. Translated, it gives CASSPSDYRDTEAFF. Full variable domain (missing parts from reference TRBV28 and TRBJ1-1): DVKVTQSSRYLVKRTGEKVFLECVQDMDHENMFWYRQDPGLGLRLIYFSYDVKMKEKGDIPEGYSVSREKKERFSLILESASTNQTSMYLCASSPSDYRDTEAFFGQGTRLTVV.

This clonotype was recorded many times. The rearrangement joins TRBV28 to TRBJ2-1; 11 nucleotides align to TRBD2. The CDR3 is 19 residues long. After removal of 5 bases from V and 6 bases from J, the junction contained 18 bases not matched to a gene. Germline V lookup: CDR1 MDHEN, CDR2 SYDVKM. The CDR3, as DNA: TGTGCCAGCAGTAACGCGGGTGAGGAAACTAGCGGGAGACGCAATGAGCAGTTCTTC. It codes for CASSNAGEETSGRRNEQFF.

The V call is TRBV19, the J call TRBJ1-4; no clear D. CDR1 LNHDA and CDR2 SQIVND come from the germline V gene (reference sequence). The V end lost 6 bases, the J end lost 0 bases, and 8 bases lay between the germline ends. The CDR3 totals 14 residues. CDR3 nucleotide sequence: TGTGCCAGTAGATCGGCCGCAACTAATGAAAAACTGTTTTTT. This sequence encodes CASRSAATNEKLFF.

This clonotype was observed a handful of times. The chain employs TRBV9 and TRBJ2-1; TRBD2 matches at 10 bases. The length of the CDR3 is 17 residues. Germline assignment: CDR1 SGDLS and CDR2 YYNGEE. The J segment lost 6 bases and the V segment lost 5 bases, leaving 14 bases of the junction unmatched. The CDR3 loop is CASSWGQGLAGVNEQFF. The CDR3 DNA follows: TGTGCCAGCAGTTGGGGTCAAGGGCTAGCGGGAGTCAATGAGCAGTTCTTC.

This clonotype occurred many times. The chain links TRBV5-1 to TRBJ2-7; D is undetermined. Trimming took off 0 bases at V and 3 bases at J, with 10 bases between the two ends. Germline V gives CDR1 SGHRS, CDR2 YFSETQ. This CDR3 spans 14 amino acids. CDR3 sequence (DNA): TGCGCCAGCAGCTTGGTCCAGACCAGCTACGAGCAGTACTTC. Its protein product is CASSLVQTSYEQYF.

This clonotype occurred a few times. CDR3 in amino acids: CSITLDPYEQYF. CDR3 in DNA: TGCAGCATAACCCTAGATCCCTACGAGCAGTACTTC. The chain joins TRBV20-1 to TRBJ2-7; D gene ambiguous. The CDR3 contains 12 residues. Germline values: CDR1 DFQATT, CDR2 SNEGSKA (reference sequence).

In this sample, this clonotype turned up many times. The J gene is TRBJ2-1, the V gene TRBV27; 8 bases are a match to TRBD1. Germline V gene sequence: CDR1 MNHEY, CDR2 SMNVEV (reference sequence). CDR3 length: 14 amino acids. The J segment lost 2 bases and the V segment lost 7 bases, leaving 4 bases of the junction unmatched. CDR3 residues: CASNHRGAYNEQFF. The CDR3, as DNA: TGTGCCAGCAATCACAGGGGGGCCTACAATGAGCAGTTCTTC.

There are many counts of this clonotype. CDR3 sequence reads: CSARDPRADTQYF. CDR3 nucleotides: TGCAGTGCTAGAGATCCCCGGGCAGATACGCAGTATTTT. The genes are TRBV20-1 and TRBJ2-3; D ambiguous. Looked up from germline, CDR1 is DFQATT and CDR2 is SNEGSKA (reference sequence). Trimming took 0 bases from V and 4 from J, leaving 8 bases between them. CDR3 length: 13 residues.

The table lists this clonotype with a few counts. The V call is TRBV24-1, the J call TRBJ2-1; D remains ambiguous. Germline V gene data show CDR1 as KGHDR and CDR2 as SFDVKD. The CDR3 totals 18 residues. The V end was cut by 2 bases, the J end by 4 bases, with 20 bases between. CDR3 nucleotides: TGTGCCACCAGTGATTCCCGCCGATACAGCCGCCCGTACAATGAGCAGTTCTTC. It specifies CATSDSRRYSRPYNEQFF.

This clonotype was found many times. The chain joins TRBV6-1 to TRBJ1-4, with D tentatively TRBD1 (5 bases). The CDR3 extends over 15 amino acids. The germline CDR1 and CDR2 sequences are MNHNS and SASEGT. V lost 7 bases to trimming and J lost 6 bases, with 18 bases between them. The CDR3 spells CASTTRSGLDEKLFF. CDR3 coding DNA: TGTGCCAGCACCACAAGATCAGGGTTGGATGAAAAACTGTTTTTT.

This clonotype was counted ten times or more. The genes are TRBV5-1 and TRBJ1-2, with D maybe TRBD1 (5 bases). The germline V gene has CDR1 SGHRS and CDR2 YFSETQ. CDR3 length: 13 amino acids. Trimming cost V 0 bases and J 6 bases, with 9 bases left between them. CDR3 region: CASSLAGGDGYTF. The CDR3 DNA reads as TGCGCCAGCAGCTTGGCCGGAGGGGATGGCTACACCTTC.

This clonotype has a handful of counts. V gene TRBV9 combines with J gene TRBJ2-2; 9 positions match TRBD2. Trimming at V came to 3 bases and at J to 5 bases, leaving 8 bases not matched to a gene. The CDR3 spans 16 residues. Germline-derived CDR1 and CDR2 are SGDLS and YYNGEE. CDR3 in DNA: TGTGCCAGCAGCGGACTGGCGGGAGGGGGGACCGGGGAGCTGTTTTTT. Encoded protein: CASSGLAGGGTGELFF.

In its sample, this clonotype was seen many times. This sequence joins TRBV7-8 and TRBJ2-1; no clear D. V was trimmed by 0 bases and J by 7 bases, leaving 7 bases between them. CDR1 SGHVS and CDR2 FQNEAQ come from the germline V gene. The CDR3 loop spans 13 amino acids. CDR3 in amino acids: CASSLARGNEQFF. The CDR3 region has the DNA TGTGCCAGCAGCTTAGCGCGTGGGAATGAGCAGTTCTTC.

This clonotype was observed at least ten times. The chain carries TRBV2 and TRBJ2-2; 9 bases match TRBD2. The CDR3 loop spans 16 amino acids. The V segment lost 5 bases and the J segment 4 bases; nucleotides outside the gene matches: 8. Per the germline V gene, CDR1 is SNHLY and CDR2 is FYNNEI. CDR3 nucleotide sequence: TGTGCCAGCAGTAATAGCGGGAGAACGTTCACCGGGGAGCTGTTTTTT. Protein sequence: CASSNSGRTFTGELFF.

This chain joins TRBV19 and TRBJ2-7, with D tentatively TRBD2 (6 bases). CDR1 is LNHDA, CDR2 SQIVND, per germline (reference sequence). This CDR3 has 15 amino acids. The V end lost 4 bases, the J end lost 3 bases, and 16 bases lay between the germline ends. The CDR3: CASSKLPGLSYEQYF. Written as DNA, the CDR3 is TGTGCCAGTAGTAAGTTGCCGGGACTCAGCTACGAGCAGTACTTC.

As regards this clonotype: One base away lies a much larger clone, so this may be a sequencing read error. The chain is built from TRBV5-6 and TRBJ1-2, with 8 bases lining up with TRBD1. J gave up 0 bases and V 5 bases, and 3 bases lay outside the gene matches. Germline V gene data show CDR1 as SGHDT and CDR2 as YYEEEE. The CDR3 is made up of 14 amino acids. The CDR3 spells CASRTGETNYGYTF. DNA for the CDR3: TGTGCCAGCAGGACAGGGGAGACTAACTATGGCTACACCTTC.

The rearrangement links TRBV9 to TRBJ2-1; 14 bases fit TRBD2. After removal of 4 bases from V and 4 bases from J, the junction contained 13 bases not matched to a gene. The germline gives CDR1 SGDLS, CDR2 YYNGEE. This CDR3 is 19 amino acids long. CDR3 protein: CASSLTAGTSGRRYNEQFF. The CDR3 DNA reads TGTGCCAGCAGCCTCACGGCCGGGACTAGCGGGAGACGATACAATGAGCAGTTCTTC.

The table lists this clonotype with many counts. This sequence joins TRBV30 and TRBJ1-5; TRBD1 is a possible D gene (5 bases). CDR3 length: 10 amino acids. Germline V gene sequence: CDR1 GTSNPN, CDR2 SVGIG (reference sequence). The CDR3: CAWGGQPQHF. DNA of the CDR3: TGTGCTTGGGGGGGGCAGCCCCAGCATTTT.

This clonotype has a count of ten or more. The V call is TRBV7-2, the J call TRBJ2-5; D gene unclear. This CDR3 is built from 12 residues. Germline-derived CDR1 and CDR2 are SGHTA and FQGNSA. V shed 5 bases and J shed 0 bases, with 4 bases lying between them. This CDR3 reads CASSIYQETQYF. CDR3 nucleotides: TGTGCCAGCAGCATTTACCAAGAGACCCAGTACTTC.